The source of this T cell receptor (beta chain) is a study of CD8 T cells in Susac syndrome. On this clonotype: Its antigen remains unidentified.

Whole-study findings and limits: TCR sequencing and HLA analysis covered a relatively small number of individuals.

The CD8+ and CD4+ T cells were isolated magnetically using a negative isolation approach, whereas the TEMRA cells were enriched by FACS. When the RNA was reverse transcribed, random hexamers were used with an input of roughly 0.5 to 1 ug. The CDR3 of TCR beta was amplified by immunoSEQ multiplex PCR across 54 Vbeta and 13 Jbeta. One entry per CDR3 protein results from TCRdb running MiXCR on the immunoSEQ multiplex PCR reads. The data show some 180,000 distinct CDR3 sequences, roughly 90% seen once. The V end lost 5 bases, the J end lost 2 bases, and 9 bases lay between the germline ends. This CDR3 comprises 12 residues. Germline V gives CDR1 DFQATT, CDR2 SNEGSKA (reference sequence).

This receptor was obtained from a human donor with Susac syndrome. The genes are TRBV20-1 and TRBJ1-2, with D perhaps TRBD1 (5 bases). Material for sequencing was CD4+ T cells from PBMCs. The CDR3 protein is CSAPDTNYGYTF. The CDR3 DNA follows: TGCAGTGCTCCGGACACCAACTATGGCTACACCTTC.